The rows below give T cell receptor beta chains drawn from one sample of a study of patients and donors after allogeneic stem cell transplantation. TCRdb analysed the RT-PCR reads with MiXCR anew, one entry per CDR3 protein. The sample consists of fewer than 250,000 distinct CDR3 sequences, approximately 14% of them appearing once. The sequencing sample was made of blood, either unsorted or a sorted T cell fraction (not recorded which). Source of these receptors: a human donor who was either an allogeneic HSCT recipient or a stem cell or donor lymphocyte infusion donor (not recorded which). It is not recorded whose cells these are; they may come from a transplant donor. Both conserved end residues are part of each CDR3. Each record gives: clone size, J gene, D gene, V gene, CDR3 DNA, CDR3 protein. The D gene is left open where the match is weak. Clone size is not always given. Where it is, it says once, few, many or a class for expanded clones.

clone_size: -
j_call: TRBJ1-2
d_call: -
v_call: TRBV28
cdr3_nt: TGTGCCAGCAGTCTTAGCCCCCGACAGTATGGCTACACCTTC
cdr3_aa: CASSLSPRQYGYTF

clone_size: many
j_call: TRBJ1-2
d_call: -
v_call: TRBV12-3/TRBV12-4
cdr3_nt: TGTGCCAGCAGTCCCAGCGCGGGAAGCTATGGCTACACCTTC
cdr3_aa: CASSPSAGSYGYTF

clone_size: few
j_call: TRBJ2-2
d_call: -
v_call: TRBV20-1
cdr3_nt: TGCAGTGCTAGGCTCCCAGGCACCGGGGAGCTGTTTTTT
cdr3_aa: CSARLPGTGELFF

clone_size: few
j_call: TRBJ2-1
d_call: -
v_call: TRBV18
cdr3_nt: TGTGCCAGCTCAGGTTTCGAGAACAATGAGCAGTTCTTC
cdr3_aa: CASSGFENNEQFF

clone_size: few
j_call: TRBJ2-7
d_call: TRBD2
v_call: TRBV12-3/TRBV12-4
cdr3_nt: TGTGCCAGCGGGCGTTGGACGGGAGGGCGATCCTACGAGCAGTACTTC
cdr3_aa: CASGRWTGGRSYEQYF

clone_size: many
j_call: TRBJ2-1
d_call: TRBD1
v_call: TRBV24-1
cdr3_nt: TGTGCCACCAGTGATCCTACAGGGGATTACAATGAGCAGTTCTTC
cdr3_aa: CATSDPTGDYNEQFF

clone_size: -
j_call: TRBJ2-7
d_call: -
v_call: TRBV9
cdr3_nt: TGTGCCAGCAGCGTAGCTGACAGTCGCTCCTACGAGCAGTACTTC
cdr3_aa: CASSVADSRSYEQYF

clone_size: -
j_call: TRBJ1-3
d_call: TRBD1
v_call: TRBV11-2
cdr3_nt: TGTGCCAGCAGCCCCCAGACAGGGATTGGAAACACCATATATTTT
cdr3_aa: CASSPQTGIGNTIYF

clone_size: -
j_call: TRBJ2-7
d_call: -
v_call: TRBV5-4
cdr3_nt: TGTGCCAGCAGCTTGGAACTAGGTGTTGTGGGCTCCGCCTACGAGCAGTACTTC
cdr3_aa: CASSLELGVVGSAYEQYF

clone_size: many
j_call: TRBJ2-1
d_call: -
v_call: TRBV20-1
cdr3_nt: TGCAGTGCTACGACGCACTCCTACAATGAGCAGTTCTTC
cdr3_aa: CSATTHSYNEQFF

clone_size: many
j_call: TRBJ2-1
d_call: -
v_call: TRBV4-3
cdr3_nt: TGCGCCAGCAGCCAAGGAGGGGGGGAGTACAATGAGCAGTTCTTC
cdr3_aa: CASSQGGGEYNEQFF

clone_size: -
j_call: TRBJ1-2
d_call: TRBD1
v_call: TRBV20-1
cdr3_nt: TGCAGTGCTCGAACCCTATTAGGACAGGGATCTAACTATGGCTACACCTTC
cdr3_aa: CSARTLLGQGSNYGYTF

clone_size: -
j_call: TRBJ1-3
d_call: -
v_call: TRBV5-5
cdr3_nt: TGTGCCAGCACCTGGGACTACAGCTCTGGAAACACCATATATTTT
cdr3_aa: CASTWDYSSGNTIYF

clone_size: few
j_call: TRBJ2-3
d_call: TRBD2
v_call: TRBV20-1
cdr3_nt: TGCAGTGCCAGGGAGGGAATAGCGGGAGGATATAGCACAGATACGCAGTATTTT
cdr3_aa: CSAREGIAGGYSTDTQYF

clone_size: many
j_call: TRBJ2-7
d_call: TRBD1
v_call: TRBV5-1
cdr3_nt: TGCGCCAGCAGCTTGGGACCGGGACAGTCTTACGAGCAGTACTTC
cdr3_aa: CASSLGPGQSYEQYF

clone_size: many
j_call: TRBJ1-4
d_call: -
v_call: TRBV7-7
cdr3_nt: TGTGCCAGCAGCTTACGGCCCGCTAATGAAAAACTGTTTTTT
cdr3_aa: CASSLRPANEKLFF

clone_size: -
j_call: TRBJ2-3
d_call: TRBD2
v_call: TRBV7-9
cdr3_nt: TGTGCCAGCAGCTCTAGCGGGACTAGCGTTTTAGATACGCAGTATTTT
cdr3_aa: CASSSSGTSVLDTQYF

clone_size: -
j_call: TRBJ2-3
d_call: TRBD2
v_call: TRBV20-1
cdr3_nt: TGCAGTGCTAGACCCACTAGCGGGTTCACAGATACGCAGTATTTT
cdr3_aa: CSARPTSGFTDTQYF

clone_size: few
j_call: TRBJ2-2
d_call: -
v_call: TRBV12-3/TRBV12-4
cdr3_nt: TGTGCCAGCAGTTTAGGGCACCCGGGGACCGGGGAGCTGTTTTTT
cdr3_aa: CASSLGHPGTGELFF

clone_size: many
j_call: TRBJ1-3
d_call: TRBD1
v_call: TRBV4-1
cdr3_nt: TGCGCCAGCAGGGGGGACAGTCGATCTGGAAACACCATATATTTT
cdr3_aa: CASRGDSRSGNTIYF

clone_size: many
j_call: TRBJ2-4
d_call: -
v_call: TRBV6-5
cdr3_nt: TGTGCCAGCAGCCCGGAGGGGCGCATTCAGTACTTC
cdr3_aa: CASSPEGRIQYF

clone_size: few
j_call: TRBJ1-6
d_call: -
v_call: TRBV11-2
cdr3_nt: TGTGCCAGCAGCTTACAGGGCACTGGCTCCTATAATTCACCCCTCCACTTT
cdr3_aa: CASSLQGTGSYNSPLHF

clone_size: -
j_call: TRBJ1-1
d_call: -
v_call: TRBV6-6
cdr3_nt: TGTGCCAGCAGTCACATTGAAAACACTGAAGCTTTCTTT
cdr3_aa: CASSHIENTEAFF

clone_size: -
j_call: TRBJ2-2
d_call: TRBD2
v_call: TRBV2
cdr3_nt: TGTGCCTGCAGTGAAAAGCGGGGGGGACTCACAACCGGGGAGCTGTTTTTT
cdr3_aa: CACSEKRGGLTTGELFF

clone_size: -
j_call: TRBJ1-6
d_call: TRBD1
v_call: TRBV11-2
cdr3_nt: TGTGCCAGCAGCCTTAAGACAGGGGGGGGATCACCCCTCCACTTT
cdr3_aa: CASSLKTGGGSPLHF

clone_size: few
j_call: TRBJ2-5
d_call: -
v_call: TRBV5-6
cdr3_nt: TGTGCCAGCAGCTTCAGGGTCCAGGTGGTGGGCCAAGAGACCCAGTACTTC
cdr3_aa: CASSFRVQVVGQETQYF